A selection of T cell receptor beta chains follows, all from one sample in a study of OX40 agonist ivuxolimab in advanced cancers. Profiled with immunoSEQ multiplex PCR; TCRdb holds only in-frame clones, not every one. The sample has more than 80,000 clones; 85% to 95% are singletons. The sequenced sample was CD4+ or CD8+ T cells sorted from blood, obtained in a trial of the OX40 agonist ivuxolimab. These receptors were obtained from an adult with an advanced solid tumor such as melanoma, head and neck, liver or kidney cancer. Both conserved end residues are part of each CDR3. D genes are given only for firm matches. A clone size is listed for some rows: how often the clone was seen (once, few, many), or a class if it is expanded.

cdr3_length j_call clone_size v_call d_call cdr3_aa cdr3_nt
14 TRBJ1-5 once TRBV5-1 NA CASSLDFGNQPQHF TGCGCCAGCAGCTTGGATTTTGGCAATCAGCCCCAGCATTTT
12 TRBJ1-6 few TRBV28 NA CASSLKNSPLHF TGTGCCAGCAGTTTAAAGAATTCACCCCTCCACTTT
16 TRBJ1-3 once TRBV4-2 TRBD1 CASSQAGTDSGNTIYF TGTGCCAGCAGCCAAGCCGGGACAGACTCTGGAAACACCATATATTTT
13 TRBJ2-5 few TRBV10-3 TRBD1 CAISRQGPETQYF TGTGCCATCAGTCGACAGGGGCCAGAGACCCAGTACTTC
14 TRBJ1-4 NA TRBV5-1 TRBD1 CASSHGTGDEKLFF TGCGCCAGCAGCCACGGGACAGGGGATGAAAAACTGTTTTTT
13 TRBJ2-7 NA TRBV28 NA CASSWEPLYEQYF TGTGCCAGCAGTTGGGAGCCACTTTACGAGCAGTACTTC
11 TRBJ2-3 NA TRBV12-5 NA CASALTQAQYF TGTGCTAGTGCCTTAACCCAGGCGCAGTATTTT
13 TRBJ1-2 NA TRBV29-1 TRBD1 CSASTGTNYGYTF TGCAGCGCTTCGACAGGGACTAACTATGGCTACACCTTC
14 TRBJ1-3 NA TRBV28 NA CASSLLGSGNTIYF TGTGCCAGCAGTTTATTGGGTTCTGGAAACACCATATATTTT
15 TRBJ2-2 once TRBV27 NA CASRTTGPFTGELFF TGTGCCAGCAGGACTACAGGGCCGTTCACCGGGGAGCTGTTTTTT
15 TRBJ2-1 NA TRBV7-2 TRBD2 CASSRGTSGANEQFF TGTGCCAGCAGCAGAGGGACTAGCGGAGCCAATGAGCAGTTCTTC
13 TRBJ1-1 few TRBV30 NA CAWSRHGNTEAFF TGTGCCTGGAGCCGACACGGGAACACTGAAGCTTTCTTT
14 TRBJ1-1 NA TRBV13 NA CASSLRAHGTEAFF TGTGCCAGCAGCCTCCGGGCCCATGGCACTGAAGCTTTCTTT
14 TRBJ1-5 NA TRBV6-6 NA CASSYTTQNQPQHF TGTGCCAGCAGTTACACGACCCAAAATCAGCCCCAGCATTTT
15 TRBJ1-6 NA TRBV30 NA CAWSRGVAYNSPLHF TGTGCCTGGAGTCGGGGGGTTGCCTATAATTCACCCCTCCACTTT
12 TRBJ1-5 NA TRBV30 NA CAWGRGYQPQHF TGTGCCTGGGGGAGGGGATATCAGCCCCAGCATTTT
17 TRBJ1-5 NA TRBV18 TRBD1 CASSPTGYQSGNQPQHF TGTGCCAGCTCACCGACAGGGTATCAGAGCGGCAATCAGCCCCAGCATTTT
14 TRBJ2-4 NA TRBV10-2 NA CASSAPLRKNIQYF TGCGCCAGCAGTGCCCCGTTACGCAAAAACATTCAGTACTTC
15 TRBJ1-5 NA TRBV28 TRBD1 CASSPWDRANQPQHF TGTGCCAGCAGTCCCTGGGACAGGGCAAATCAGCCCCAGCATTTT
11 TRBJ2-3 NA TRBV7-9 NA CATTGYDTQYF TGTGCCACCACAGGGTATGATACGCAGTATTTT
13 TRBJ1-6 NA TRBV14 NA CASSRQGNSPLHF TGTGCCAGCAGCCGACAAGGGAATTCACCCCTCCACTTT
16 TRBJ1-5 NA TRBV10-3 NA CAISEAQGYSNQPQHF TGTGCCATCAGTGAGGCCCAGGGATACAGCAATCAGCCCCAGCATTTT
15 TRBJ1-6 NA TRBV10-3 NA CAISGRQSYNSPLHF TGTGCCATCAGTGGAAGACAGTCCTATAATTCACCCCTCCACTTT
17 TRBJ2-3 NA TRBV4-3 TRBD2 CASSQQPAGGDTDTQYF TGCGCCAGCAGTCAACAACCTGCCGGGGGGGACACAGATACGCAGTATTTT
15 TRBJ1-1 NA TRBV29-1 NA CSVLGTGAGYTEAFF TGCAGCGTTCTGGGCACCGGGGCGGGATACACTGAAGCTTTCTTT
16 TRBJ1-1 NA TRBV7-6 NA CASSLATGQRNTEAFF TGTGCCAGCAGCTTAGCGACAGGACAAAGGAACACTGAAGCTTTCTTT
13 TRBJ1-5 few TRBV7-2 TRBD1 CASSIDRVQPQHF TGTGCCAGCAGCATCGACAGGGTTCAGCCCCAGCATTTT
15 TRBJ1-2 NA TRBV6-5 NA CASSPGYPSDYGYTF TGTGCCAGCAGTCCAGGATACCCAAGTGACTATGGCTACACCTTC
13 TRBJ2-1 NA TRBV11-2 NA CASSLVQLNEQFF TGTGCCAGCAGCTTAGTTCAGTTAAATGAGCAGTTCTTC
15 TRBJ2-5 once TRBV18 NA CASSPLAGAQETQYF TGTGCCAGCTCACCACTGGCGGGTGCTCAAGAGACCCAGTACTTC
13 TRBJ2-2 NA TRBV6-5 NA CASSYSMTGELFF TGTGCCAGCAGTTACTCCATGACCGGGGAGCTGTTTTTT
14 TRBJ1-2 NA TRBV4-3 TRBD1 CASSPRQGYYGYTF TGCGCCAGCAGTCCAAGACAGGGTTACTATGGCTACACCTTC
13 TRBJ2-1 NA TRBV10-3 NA CAISRPAENEQFF TGTGCCATCAGTCGACCAGCGGAAAATGAGCAGTTCTTC
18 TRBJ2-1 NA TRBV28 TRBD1 CASRTFSGGTGDYNEQFF TGTGCCAGCAGAACCTTCTCGGGCGGGACAGGAGATTACAATGAGCAGTTCTTC
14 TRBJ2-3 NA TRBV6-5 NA CASSTLDSTDTQYF TGTGCCAGCAGTACCCTAGACTCCACAGATACGCAGTATTTT
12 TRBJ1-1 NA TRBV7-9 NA CASSLYQGEAFF TGTGCCAGCAGCCTGTACCAGGGAGAAGCTTTCTTT
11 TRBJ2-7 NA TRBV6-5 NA CASSYSSYQYF TGTGCCAGCAGTTACTCGAGTTATCAGTACTTC
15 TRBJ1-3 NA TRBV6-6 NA CASRGTPSSGNTIYF TGTGCCAGCAGAGGGACCCCTAGCTCTGGAAACACCATATATTTT
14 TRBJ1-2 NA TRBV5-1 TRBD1 CASSPTGTAYGYTF TGCGCCAGCAGCCCCACCGGGACAGCCTATGGCTACACCTTC
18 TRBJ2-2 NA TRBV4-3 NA CASSQDMVVGQITGELFF TGCGCCAGCAGCCAAGATATGGTCGTAGGACAGATCACCGGGGAGCTGTTTTTT
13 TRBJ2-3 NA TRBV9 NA CASSVVYADTQYF TGTGCCAGCAGCGTAGTATATGCAGATACGCAGTATTTT
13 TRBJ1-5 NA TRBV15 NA CATSRDPNQPQHF TGTGCCACCAGCAGAGATCCCAATCAGCCCCAGCATTTT
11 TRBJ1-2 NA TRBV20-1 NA CSARLGGGYTF TGCAGTGCGCGGCTAGGGGGTGGCTACACCTTC
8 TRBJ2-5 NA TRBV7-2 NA CASSPMNF TGTGCCAGCAGCCCCATGAACTTC
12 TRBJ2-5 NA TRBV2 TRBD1 CASTGTGETQYF TGTGCCAGCACCGGGACAGGAGAGACCCAGTACTTC
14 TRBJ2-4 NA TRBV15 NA CATSRAGTKNIQYF TGTGCCACCAGCAGAGCTGGGACCAAAAACATTCAGTACTTC
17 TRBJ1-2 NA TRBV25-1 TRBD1 CASSSFPGTGVGYGYTF TGTGCCAGCAGTTCCTTTCCGGGGACAGGGGTTGGCTATGGCTACACCTTC
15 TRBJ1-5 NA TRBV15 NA CATSRVGYSNQPQHF TGTGCCACCAGCAGAGTGGGTTATAGCAATCAGCCCCAGCATTTT
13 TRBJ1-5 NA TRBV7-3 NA CASSLEGWRPQHF TGTGCCAGCAGCTTAGAGGGGTGGAGGCCCCAGCATTTT
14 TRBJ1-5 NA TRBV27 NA CASSISTGYQPQHF TGTGCCAGCAGTATCTCGACAGGCTATCAGCCCCAGCATTTT
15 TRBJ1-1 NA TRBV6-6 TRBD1 CASKLRQGRATEAFF TGTGCCAGCAAACTAAGACAGGGAAGGGCCACTGAAGCTTTCTTT
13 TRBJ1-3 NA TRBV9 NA CASSGYPGNTIYF TGTGCCAGCAGTGGTTATCCAGGAAACACCATATATTTT